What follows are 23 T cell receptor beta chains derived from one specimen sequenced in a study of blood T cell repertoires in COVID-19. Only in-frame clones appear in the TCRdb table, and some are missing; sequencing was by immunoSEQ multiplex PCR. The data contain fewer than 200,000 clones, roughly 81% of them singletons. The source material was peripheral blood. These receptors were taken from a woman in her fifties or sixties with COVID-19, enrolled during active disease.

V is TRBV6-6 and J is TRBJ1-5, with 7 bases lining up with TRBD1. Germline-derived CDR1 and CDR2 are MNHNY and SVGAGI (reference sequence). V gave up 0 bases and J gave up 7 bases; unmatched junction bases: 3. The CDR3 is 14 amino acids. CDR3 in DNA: TGTGCCAGCAGTTACTCGACCAGGGGGCAGCCCCAGCATTTT. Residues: CASSYSTRGQPQHF.

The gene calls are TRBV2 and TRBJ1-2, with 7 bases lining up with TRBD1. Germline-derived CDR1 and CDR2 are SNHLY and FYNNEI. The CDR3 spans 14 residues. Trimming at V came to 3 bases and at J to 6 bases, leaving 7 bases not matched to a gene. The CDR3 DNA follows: TGTGCCAGCAGTGACCGGGGACAGCTCCATGGCTACACCTTC. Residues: CASSDRGQLHGYTF.

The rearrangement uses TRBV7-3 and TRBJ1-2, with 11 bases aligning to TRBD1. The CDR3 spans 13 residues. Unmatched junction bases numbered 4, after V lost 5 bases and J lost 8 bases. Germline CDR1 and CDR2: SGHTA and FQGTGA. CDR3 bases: TGTGCCAGCAGCAGGACAGGGGGCAAAGGCTACACCTTC. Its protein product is CASSRTGGKGYTF.

The CDR3 nucleotides read TGTGCCAGCAGCTTAGTGGGAGACAGGGAGTTCTTC. It translates to CASSLVGDREFF. This rearrangement joins TRBV11-3 to TRBJ2-1; 7 bases fit TRBD1. This CDR3 comprises 12 residues. V lost 1 base to trimming and J lost 14 bases; unmatched junction nucleotides: 5. Per the germline V gene, CDR1 is SGHNT and CDR2 is YENEEA.

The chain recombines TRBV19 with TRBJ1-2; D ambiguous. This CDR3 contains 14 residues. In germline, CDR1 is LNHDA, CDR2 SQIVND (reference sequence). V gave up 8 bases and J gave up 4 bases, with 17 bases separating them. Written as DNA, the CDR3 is TGTGCCAGTCGAAAGGAGGGCTCGGTCTATGGCTACACCTTC. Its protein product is CASRKEGSVYGYTF.

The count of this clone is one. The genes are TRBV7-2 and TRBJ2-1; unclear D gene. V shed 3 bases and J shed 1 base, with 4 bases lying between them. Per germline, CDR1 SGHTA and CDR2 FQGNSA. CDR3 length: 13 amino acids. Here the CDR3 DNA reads TGTGCCAGCAGCTTTGAGTCCTACAATGAGCAGTTCTTC. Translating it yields CASSFESYNEQFF.

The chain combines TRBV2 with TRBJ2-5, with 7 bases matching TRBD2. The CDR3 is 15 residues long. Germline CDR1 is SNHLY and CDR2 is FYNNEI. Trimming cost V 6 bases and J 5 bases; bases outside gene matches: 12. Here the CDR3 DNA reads TGTGCCAGCAGGGAAAGCGGGGTTCCTCCGGAGACCCAGTACTTC. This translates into CASRESGVPPETQYF.

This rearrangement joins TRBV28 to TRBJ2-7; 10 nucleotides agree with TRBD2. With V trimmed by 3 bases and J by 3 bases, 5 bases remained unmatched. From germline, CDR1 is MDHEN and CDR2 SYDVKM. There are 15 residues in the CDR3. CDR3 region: CASSLGVAGGYEQYF. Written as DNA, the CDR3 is TGTGCCAGCAGTTTGGGAGTAGCGGGGGGCTACGAGCAGTACTTC.

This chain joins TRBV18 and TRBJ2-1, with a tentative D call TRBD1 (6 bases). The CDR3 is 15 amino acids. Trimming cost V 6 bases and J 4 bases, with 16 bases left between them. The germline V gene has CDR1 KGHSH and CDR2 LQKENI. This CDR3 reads CASSPPGTPYNEQFF. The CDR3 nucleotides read TGTGCCAGCTCCCCCCCCGGGACACCTTACAATGAGCAGTTCTTC.

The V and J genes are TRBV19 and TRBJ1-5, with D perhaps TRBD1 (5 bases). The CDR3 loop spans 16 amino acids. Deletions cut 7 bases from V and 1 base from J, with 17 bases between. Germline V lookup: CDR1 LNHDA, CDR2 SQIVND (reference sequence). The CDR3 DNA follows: TGTGCCAGTACCTCATGGGGGGTGGGGAGCAATCAGCCCCAGCATTTT. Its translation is CASTSWGVGSNQPQHF.

The CDR3 DNA is TGTGCCAGTAGCCCGCGGGCAGGGGAGACTGAAGCTTTCTTT. This translates into CASSPRAGETEAFF. The chain couples TRBV19 to TRBJ1-1; TRBD1 is a possible D gene (6 bases). CDR1 and CDR2 from the germline V gene are LNHDA and SQIVND (reference sequence). The CDR3 contains 14 residues. V shed 6 bases and J shed 5 bases, with 16 bases lying between them.

The DNA of the CDR3 is TGTGCCAGCAGTTCAACTGGGGCACGGCAGCCCCAGCATTTT. As protein: CASSSTGARQPQHF. The J gene is TRBJ1-5, the V gene TRBV3-1 (or the pseudogene TRBV3-2); D might be TRBD1 (5 bases). CDR3 length: 14 amino acids. The germline V and J ends were trimmed by 6 bases and 7 bases, with 16 bases remaining between them. Germline loops: CDR1 LGHDT, CDR2 YNNKEL (reference sequence).

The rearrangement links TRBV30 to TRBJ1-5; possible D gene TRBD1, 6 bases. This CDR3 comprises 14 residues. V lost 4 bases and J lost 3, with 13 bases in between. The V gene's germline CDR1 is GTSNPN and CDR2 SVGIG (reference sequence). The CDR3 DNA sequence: TGTGCCTGGACTAACGGACAGCTCAATCAGCCCCAGCATTTT. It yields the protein CAWTNGQLNQPQHF.

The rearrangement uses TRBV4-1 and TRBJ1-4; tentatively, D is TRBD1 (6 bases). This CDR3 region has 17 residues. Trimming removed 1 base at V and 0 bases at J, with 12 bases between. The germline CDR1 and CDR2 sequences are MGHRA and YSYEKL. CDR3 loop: CASSQVQGPATNEKLFF. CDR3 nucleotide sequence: TGCGCCAGCAGCCAAGTACAGGGCCCTGCAACTAATGAAAAACTGTTTTTT.

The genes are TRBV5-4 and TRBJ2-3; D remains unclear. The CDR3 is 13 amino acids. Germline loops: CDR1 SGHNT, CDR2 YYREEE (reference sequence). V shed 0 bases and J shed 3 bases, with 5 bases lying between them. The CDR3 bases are TGTGCCAGCAGCTTGGGTCCAACAGATACGCAGTATTTT. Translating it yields CASSLGPTDTQYF.

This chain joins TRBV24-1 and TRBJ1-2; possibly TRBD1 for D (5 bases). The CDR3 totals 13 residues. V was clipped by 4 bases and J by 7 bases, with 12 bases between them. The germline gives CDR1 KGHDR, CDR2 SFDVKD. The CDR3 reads CATSERRVVGYTF. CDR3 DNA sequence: TGTGCCACCAGTGAACGCAGGGTCGTTGGCTACACCTTC.

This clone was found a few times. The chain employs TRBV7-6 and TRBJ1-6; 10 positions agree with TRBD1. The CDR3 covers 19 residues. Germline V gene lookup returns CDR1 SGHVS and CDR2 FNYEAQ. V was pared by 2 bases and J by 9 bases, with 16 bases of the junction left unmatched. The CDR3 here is CASSLQSGQGTSRGSPLHF. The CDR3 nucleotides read TGTGCCAGCAGCTTACAATCGGGACAGGGGACCTCCAGAGGTTCACCCCTCCACTTT. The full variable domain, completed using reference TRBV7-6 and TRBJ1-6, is GAGVSQSPRYKVTKRGQDVALRCDPISGHVSLYWYRQALGQGPEFLTYFNYEAQQDKSGLPNDRFSAERPEGSISTLTIQRTEQRDSAMYRCASSLQSGQGTSRGSPLHFGNGTRLTVT.

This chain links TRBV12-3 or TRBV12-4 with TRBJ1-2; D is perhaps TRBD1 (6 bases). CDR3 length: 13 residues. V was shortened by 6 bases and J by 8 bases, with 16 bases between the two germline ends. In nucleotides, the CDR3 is TGTGCCAGCAGCTACCCGGACAGTAAAGGCTACACCTTC. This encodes CASSYPDSKGYTF.

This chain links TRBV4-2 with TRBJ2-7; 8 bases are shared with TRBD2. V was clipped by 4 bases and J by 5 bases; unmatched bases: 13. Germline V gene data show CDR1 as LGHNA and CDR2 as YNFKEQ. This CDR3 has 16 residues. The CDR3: CASSPPRSGGINEQYF. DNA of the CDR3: TGTGCCAGCAGCCCCCCAAGGTCGGGGGGGATCAACGAGCAGTACTTC.

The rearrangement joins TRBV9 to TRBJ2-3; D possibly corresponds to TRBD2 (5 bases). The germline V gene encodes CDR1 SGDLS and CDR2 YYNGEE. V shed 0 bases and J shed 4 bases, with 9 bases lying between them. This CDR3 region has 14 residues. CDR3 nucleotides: TGTGCCAGCAGCGTAGGTCCAGCGGCAGATACGCAGTATTTT. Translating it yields CASSVGPAADTQYF.

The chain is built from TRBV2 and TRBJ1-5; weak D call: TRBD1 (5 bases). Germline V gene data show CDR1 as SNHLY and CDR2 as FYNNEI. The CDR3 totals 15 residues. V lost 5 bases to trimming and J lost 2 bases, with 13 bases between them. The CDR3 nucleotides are TGTGCCAGCAGTTTGGGTTTAGGGGGCAATCAGCCCCAGCATTTT. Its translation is CASSLGLGGNQPQHF.

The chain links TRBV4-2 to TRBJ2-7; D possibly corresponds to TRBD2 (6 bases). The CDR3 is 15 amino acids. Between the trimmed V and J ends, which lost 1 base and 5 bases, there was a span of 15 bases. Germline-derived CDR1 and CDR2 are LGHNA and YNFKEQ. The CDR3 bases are TGTGCCAGCAGCCAAGGCCGGCTCCGCGGGGACGAGCAGTACTTC. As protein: CASSQGRLRGDEQYF.

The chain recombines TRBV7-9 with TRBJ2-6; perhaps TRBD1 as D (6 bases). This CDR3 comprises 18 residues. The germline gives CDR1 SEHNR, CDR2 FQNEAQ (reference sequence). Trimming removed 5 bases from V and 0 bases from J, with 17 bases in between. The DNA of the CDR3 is TGTGCCAGCAGCGGCCAACAGGGCCTCAGCTCTGGGGCCAACGTCCTGACTTTC. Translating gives CASSGQQGLSSGANVLTF.